A single T cell receptor (beta chain) is shown here with its context. Its antigen is not yet known. Per-base quality was not reported, and no clone a single base away is much larger than it. The sample is drawn from a study of identical twins (dated by TCRdb to 2016 to 2018). Study-level background: To test whether fetal clonotypes persist, this study deep-sequenced TCR alpha and beta repertoires from monozygotic twins, from unrelated adults of various ages, and from cord blood. To rule out contamination, replicate twin experiments were performed at different times with different library preparation protocols. Overall study outcomes, separate from this receptor: In monozygotic twins, recombination models systematically underestimated out-of-frame TCR alpha sharing, but the models matched the sharing seen between unrelated individuals. Abundant cord blood beta clonotypes carried fewer insertions; young adult naive repertoires showed a weaker similar trend, while memory repertoires showed none. Zero-insertion analyses could be partly confounded by invariant T cells such as MAIT and iNKT, though diverse VJ usage argued against such confounding for most clonotypes. Compared with coincidental sharing between unrelated individuals, out-of-frame TCR alpha sequences shared between twins had an excess of sequences with low generation probability. Excess twin sharing in beta out-of-frame sequences was weaker because fewer shared sequences lowered the signal-to-noise ratio. Because the same donors could not be followed over many years, the conclusions relied on cross-sectional statistical analysis.

Unmatched junction bases come to 11, with V trimmed by 5 bases and J by 5 bases. The germline V gene (reference sequence) sets CDR1 to DFQATT and CDR2 to SNEGSKA. The CDR3 has 16 amino acids, counting the end cysteine and phenylalanine. Solely the CDR3 DNA is kept, with 48 bases framed from the first base. Libraries were constructed by 5' RACE. Sequencing was performed on an Illumina HiSeq 2000. Template switching introduced a universal primer binding site; the final cDNA contained a unique molecular identifier, enabling accurate counting of TCR cDNA molecules. Specific primers in the conserved constant-segment region were used to synthesize first-strand cDNA for the TCR alpha and beta chains. Each cDNA library was double barcoded, with a SMART-Mk sample barcode plus Illumina barcodes, to control for contamination. TruSeq adapter sequences, together with Illumina sample barcodes, were added in two successive PCR steps. TCR alpha and beta cDNA libraries were sequenced on the Illumina HiSeq platform with custom primers. Per the authors' processing: MiGEC processed the raw reads to extract unique molecular identifiers, while MiXCR was used to determine the CDR3 positions. For each individual, recombination models were inferred using an EM algorithm with the repgenHMM and IGoR tools. The analysis of shared clonotypes was done with the tcR package in R, with sharing normalized by the product of cloneset sizes. To study raw recombination without the effects of thymic and clonal selection, out-of-frame nonproductive sequences were analyzed. TCRdb redid the processing of the public reads, applying fastp at Q25 and MiXCR, and retained in-frame beta chains. Every distinct CDR3 protein forms one entry, paired with its most common genes and DNA. The V and J calls here are based on TCRdb, not the publication. In all, the sample holds about 100,000 distinct CDR3 sequences, and 5.9% of those were seen once. Of the sample, approximately 12% is held by the ten largest clones.

Every donor in the study was a healthy Caucasian. Using Miltenyi CD45RO+ enrichment and human naive T-cell isolation kits, memory (CD45RO+) and naive T cells were isolated from PBMC. The V and J genes are TRBV20-1 and TRBJ2-5; a stretch of 13 junction bases matches TRBD2. Sequenced sample: memory T cells sorted from blood. Taken with the paper, the label for cell subset or site translates to: CD45RO+ enriched T cells. The sequence derives from a woman aged 50 to 65 in good health. The base sequence is TGCAGTGCTCCCCGACTAGCGGGAGGAGGGGAGGAGACCCAGTACTTC. It translates to CSAPRLAGGGEETQYF.